This section outlines one T cell receptor (beta chain) sequence together with its context. This specimen comes from a study of monozygotic twins with inflammatory bowel disease. Each CDR3 protein gets one entry in TCRdb, which reprocessed the 5' RACE reads and gives no DNA. In all, the sample yields about 150,000 distinct CDR3 sequences. Every donor provided one blood sample measuring more than 2 ml. The CDR3 loop spans 18 amino acids. CDR1 and CDR2 from the germline V gene are DFQATT and SNEGSKA (reference sequence). The chain employs TRBV20-1 and TRBJ2-5; TCRdb's assignment of TRBD1 cannot be checked, as there is no DNA. What was sequenced was blood. The clonotype was recovered from a human donor with ulcerative colitis or Crohn's disease, or a healthy co-twin of an affected twin (not recorded which). CDR3 sequence reads: CSALNRQGWPKNQETQYF.